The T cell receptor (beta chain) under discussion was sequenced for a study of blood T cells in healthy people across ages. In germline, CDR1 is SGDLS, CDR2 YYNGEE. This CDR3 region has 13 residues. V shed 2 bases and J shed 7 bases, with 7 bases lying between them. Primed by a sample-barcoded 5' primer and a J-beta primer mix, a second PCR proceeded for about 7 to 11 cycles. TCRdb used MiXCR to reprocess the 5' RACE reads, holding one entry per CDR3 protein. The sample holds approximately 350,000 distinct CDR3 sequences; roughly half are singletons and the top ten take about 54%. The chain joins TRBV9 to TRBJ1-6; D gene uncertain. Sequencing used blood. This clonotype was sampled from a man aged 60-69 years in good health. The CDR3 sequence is CASSVTVNSPLHF. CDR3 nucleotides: TGTGCCAGCAGCGTCACGGTAAATTCACCCCTCCACTTT.